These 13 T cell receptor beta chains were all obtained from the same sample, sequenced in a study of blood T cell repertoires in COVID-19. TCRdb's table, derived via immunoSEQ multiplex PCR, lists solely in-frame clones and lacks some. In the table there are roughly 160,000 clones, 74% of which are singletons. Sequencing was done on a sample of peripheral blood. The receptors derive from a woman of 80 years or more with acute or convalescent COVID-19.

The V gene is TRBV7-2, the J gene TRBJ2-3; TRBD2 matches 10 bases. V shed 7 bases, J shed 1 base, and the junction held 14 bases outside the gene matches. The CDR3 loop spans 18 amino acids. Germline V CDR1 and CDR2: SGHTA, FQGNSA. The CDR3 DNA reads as TGTGCCAGCACCTATGGACTAGCGGTGCCACCGGGCACAGATACGCAGTATTTT. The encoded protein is CASTYGLAVPPGTDTQYF.

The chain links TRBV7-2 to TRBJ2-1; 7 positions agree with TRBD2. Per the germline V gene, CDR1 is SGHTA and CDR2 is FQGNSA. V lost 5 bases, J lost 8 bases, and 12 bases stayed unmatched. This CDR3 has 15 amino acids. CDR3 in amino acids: CASSPRRGRAHEQFF. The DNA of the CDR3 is TGTGCCAGCAGCCCCCGGCGGGGGAGGGCACATGAGCAGTTCTTC.

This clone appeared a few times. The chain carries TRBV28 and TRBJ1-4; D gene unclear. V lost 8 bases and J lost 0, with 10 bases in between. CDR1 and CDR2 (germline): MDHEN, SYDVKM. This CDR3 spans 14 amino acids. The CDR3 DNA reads TGTGCCAGCGGAGAAATTGCAACTAATGAAAAACTGTTTTTT. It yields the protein CASGEIATNEKLFF.

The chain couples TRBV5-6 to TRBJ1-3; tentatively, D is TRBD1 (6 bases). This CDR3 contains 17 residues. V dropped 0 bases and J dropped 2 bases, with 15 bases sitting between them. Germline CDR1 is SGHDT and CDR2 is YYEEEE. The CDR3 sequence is CASSLEVSPGAGNTIYF. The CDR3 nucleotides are TGTGCCAGCAGCTTGGAAGTAAGTCCAGGGGCTGGAAACACCATATATTTT.

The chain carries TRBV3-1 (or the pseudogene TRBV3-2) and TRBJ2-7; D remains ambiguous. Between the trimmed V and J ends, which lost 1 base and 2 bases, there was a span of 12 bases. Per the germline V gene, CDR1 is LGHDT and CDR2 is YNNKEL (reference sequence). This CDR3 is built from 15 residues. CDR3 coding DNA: TGTGCCAGCAGCCAAGTATCTGGAGAAGCCTACGAGCAGTACTTC. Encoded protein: CASSQVSGEAYEQYF.

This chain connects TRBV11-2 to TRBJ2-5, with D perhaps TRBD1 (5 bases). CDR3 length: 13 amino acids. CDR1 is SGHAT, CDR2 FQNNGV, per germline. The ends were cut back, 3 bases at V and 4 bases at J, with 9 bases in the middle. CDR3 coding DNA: TGTGCCAGCAGCTTTTCCAGGGCAGAGACCCAGTACTTC. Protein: CASSFSRAETQYF.

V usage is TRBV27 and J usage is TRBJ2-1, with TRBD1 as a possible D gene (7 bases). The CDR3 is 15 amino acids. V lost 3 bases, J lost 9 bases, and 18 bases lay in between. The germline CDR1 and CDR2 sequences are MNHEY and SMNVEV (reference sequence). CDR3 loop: CASSFSLNRGGEQFF. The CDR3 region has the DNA TGTGCCAGCAGTTTCTCTCTCAACAGGGGAGGTGAGCAGTTCTTC.

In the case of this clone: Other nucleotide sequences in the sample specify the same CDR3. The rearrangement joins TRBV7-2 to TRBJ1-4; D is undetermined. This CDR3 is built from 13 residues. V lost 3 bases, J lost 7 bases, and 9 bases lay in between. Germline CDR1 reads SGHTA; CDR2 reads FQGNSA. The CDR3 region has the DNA TGTGCCAGCAGCTTGGTAGAGGGTGAAAAACTGTTTTTT. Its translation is CASSLVEGEKLFF. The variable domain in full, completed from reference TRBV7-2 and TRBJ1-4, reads GAGVSQSPSNKVTEKGKDVELRCDPISGHTALYWYRQSLGQGLEFLIYFQGNSAPDKSGLPSDRFSAERTGGSVSTLTIQRTQQEDSAVYLCASSLVEGEKLFFGSGTQLSVL.

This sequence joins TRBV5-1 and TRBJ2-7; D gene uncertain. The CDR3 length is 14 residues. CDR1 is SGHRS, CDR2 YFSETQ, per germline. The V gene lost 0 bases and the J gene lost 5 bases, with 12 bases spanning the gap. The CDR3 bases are TGCGCCAGCAGCTTGGTGGCAGGCACCCACGAGCAGTACTTC. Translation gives CASSLVAGTHEQYF.

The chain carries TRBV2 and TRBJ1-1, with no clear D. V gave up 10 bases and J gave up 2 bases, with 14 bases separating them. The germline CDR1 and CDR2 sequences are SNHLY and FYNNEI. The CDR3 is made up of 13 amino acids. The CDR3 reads CANTDRGNTEAFF. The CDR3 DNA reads TGTGCCAACACGGACCGGGGTAACACTGAAGCTTTCTTT.

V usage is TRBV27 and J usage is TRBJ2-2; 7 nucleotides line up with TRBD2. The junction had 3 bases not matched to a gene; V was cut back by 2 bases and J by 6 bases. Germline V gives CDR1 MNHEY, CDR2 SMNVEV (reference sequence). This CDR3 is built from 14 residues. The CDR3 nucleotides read TGTGCCAGCAGTTTACAACTAGCGCCCGGGGAGCTGTTTTTT. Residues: CASSLQLAPGELFF.

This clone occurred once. The CDR3 DNA reads as TGTGCCACCAGTGTGGGGGTGAGGCTAGCGGGAGACCATGAGCAGTTCTTC. Amino acid sequence: CATSVGVRLAGDHEQFF. The chain has TRBV24-1 and TRBJ2-1, with 10 positions matching TRBD2. V dropped 5 bases and J dropped 8; count of bases not matched to a gene: 14. CDR3 size: 17 residues. Germline loops: CDR1 KGHDR, CDR2 SFDVKD.

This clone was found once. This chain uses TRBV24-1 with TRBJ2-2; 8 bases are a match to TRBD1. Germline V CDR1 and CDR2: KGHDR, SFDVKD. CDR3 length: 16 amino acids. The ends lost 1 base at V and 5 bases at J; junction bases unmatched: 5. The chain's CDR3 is CATSDFLQGVTGELFF. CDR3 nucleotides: TGTGCCACCAGTGATTTTTTACAGGGGGTGACCGGGGAGCTGTTTTTT.